The 10 T cell receptor beta chains listed next were all sequenced from one sample in a study of blood T cell repertoires in COVID-19. Produced via immunoSEQ multiplex PCR; TCRdb's table is partial and in-frame only. Of 250,000 to 300,000 clones listed, 81% were seen once; the top ten hold about 2.9%. The sample consisted of peripheral blood. Every receptor here comes from a woman aged 55-69 years with active or convalescent COVID-19.

J is TRBJ1-3 and V is TRBV7-2; TRBD1 is a possible D gene (6 bases). Per germline, CDR1 SGHTA and CDR2 FQGNSA. The V gene lost 9 bases and the J gene lost 0 bases, with 12 bases spanning the gap. The CDR3 consists of 14 residues. The CDR3 sequence: CASALQGSGNTIYF. CDR3 coding DNA: TGTGCCAGTGCCTTACAGGGCTCTGGAAACACCATATATTTT.

The chain has TRBV6-2 or TRBV6-3 and TRBJ2-4; 15 bases line up with TRBD2. Germline trimming cut 5 bases from V and 8 bases from J; bases unmatched to any gene: 7. The germline gives CDR1 MNHEY, CDR2 SVGEGT. The CDR3 contains 16 residues. The CDR3 region has the DNA TGTGCCAGCAGTGACGGACTAGCGGGGGGGTTATACATTCAGTACTTC. Translating gives CASSDGLAGGLYIQYF.

The rearrangement links TRBV6-2 or TRBV6-3 to TRBJ1-2; possible D gene TRBD1, 6 bases. The CDR3 covers 13 residues. The germline gives CDR1 MNHEY, CDR2 SVGEGT. The germline V and J ends were trimmed by 4 bases and 4 bases, with 10 bases remaining between them. Here the CDR3 DNA reads TGTGCCAGCAGTTCGGGACACTCCTATGGCTACACCTTC. This codes for CASSSGHSYGYTF.

J is TRBJ2-1 and V is TRBV12-3 or TRBV12-4, with a tentative D call TRBD2 (5 bases). V was trimmed by 4 bases and J by 10 bases, leaving 11 bases between them. The CDR3 is 12 residues long. The CDR3 coding sequence is TGTGCCAGCAGTTCCGGACTCCAGGAGCAGTTCTTC. Its translation is CASSSGLQEQFF.

This clone was recorded a few times. The genes are TRBV19 and TRBJ1-2, with 8 bases matching TRBD1. With V trimmed by 5 bases and J by 6 bases, 5 bases remained unmatched. CDR3 length equals 13 residues. Germline V gene data show CDR1 as LNHDA and CDR2 as SQIVND (reference sequence). The CDR3 sequence: CASSVNRGDGYTF. The DNA for the CDR3 is TGTGCCAGTAGTGTGAACAGGGGGGATGGCTACACCTTC.

The V gene is TRBV27, the J gene TRBJ1-3; D uncertain. Trimming removed 2 bases at V and 0 bases at J, with 2 bases between. Looked up from germline, CDR1 is MNHEY and CDR2 is SMNVEV (reference sequence). This CDR3 is 13 amino acids long. CDR3 coding DNA: TGTGCCAGCAGTTTACGCTCTGGAAACACCATATATTTT. It yields the protein CASSLRSGNTIYF.

The V call is TRBV2, the J call TRBJ1-5; D is possibly TRBD1 (6 bases). The germline V gene has CDR1 SNHLY and CDR2 FYNNEI. This CDR3 has 15 amino acids. Between the trimmed V and J ends, which lost 5 bases and 9 bases, there was a span of 20 bases. The CDR3, as DNA: TGTGCCAGCAGTTTAAGAACGGACAGACCATGGCCCCAGCATTTT. It encodes CASSLRTDRPWPQHF.

The V call is TRBV5-4, the J call TRBJ1-6, with 7 bases identical to TRBD1. Germline V gene data show CDR1 as SGHNT and CDR2 as YYREEE (reference sequence). V lost 3 bases to trimming and J lost 10 bases; unmatched junction nucleotides: 10. This CDR3 contains 15 residues. DNA of the CDR3: TGTGCCAGCAGCTCCCTACGACAGGGAAGCTCACCCCTCCACTTT. Translated, it gives CASSSLRQGSSPLHF. The full variable domain, rest sourced from reference TRBV5-4 and TRBJ1-6, is ETGVTQSPTHLIKTRGQQVTLRCSSQSGHNTVSWYQQALGQGPQFIFQYYREEENGRGNFPPRFSGLQFPNYSSELNVNALELDDSALYLCASSSLRQGSSPLHFGNGTRLTVT.

The J gene is TRBJ2-3, the V gene TRBV3-1 (or the pseudogene TRBV3-2); 8 bases are shared with TRBD2. Trimming at V came to 2 bases and at J to 6 bases, leaving 7 bases not matched to a gene. This CDR3 contains 15 residues. Germline CDR1 reads LGHDT; CDR2 reads YNNKEL (reference sequence). The CDR3 coding sequence is TGTGCCAGCAGCCAAACACGGGGGGGCAAGGATACGCAGTATTTT. Encoded protein: CASSQTRGGKDTQYF.

This sequence joins TRBV2 and TRBJ2-7, with 8 bases lining up with TRBD2. Germline V gives CDR1 SNHLY, CDR2 FYNNEI. The CDR3 is made up of 15 amino acids. Unmatched junction bases numbered 10, after V lost 9 bases and J lost 0 bases. The CDR3 reads CARGPGSGDSYEQYF. The CDR3 DNA reads TGTGCCAGGGGACCCGGTAGCGGGGACTCCTACGAGCAGTACTTC.